This passage covers 7 T cell receptor beta chains from one sample sequenced in a study of cytomegalovirus exposure and HLA in healthy donors. The table came from immunoSEQ multiplex PCR; TCRdb's copy has only in-frame clones and leaves some out. In the table there are roughly 190,000 clones, roughly 86% of which are singletons. Sequenced input: PBMCs. All receptors derive from a woman younger than 30 in good health and CMV-seronegative.

V usage is TRBV29-1 and J usage is TRBJ2-7; TRBD2 aligns across 10 bases. J gave up 4 bases and V 5 bases, and 2 bases lay outside the gene matches. The germline CDR1 and CDR2 sequences are SQVTM and ANQGSEA. There are 12 residues in the CDR3. CDR3 amino acids: CSVLLAGYEQYF. In nucleotides, the CDR3 is TGCAGCGTTTTACTAGCGGGATACGAGCAGTACTTC.

The rearrangement uses TRBV30 and TRBJ1-2, with a possible D match to TRBD1 (6 bases). The CDR3 runs 15 residues. The V end lost 6 bases, the J end lost 5 bases, and 22 bases lay between the germline ends. Germline CDR1 reads GTSNPN; CDR2 reads SVGIG (reference sequence). The CDR3 here is CACAPTLGRGYGYTF. The CDR3 DNA sequence: TGTGCCTGTGCGCCGACCTTAGGCAGGGGTTATGGCTACACCTTC. The full variable domain, rest sourced from reference TRBV30 and TRBJ1-2, is SQTIHQWPATLVQPVGSPLSLECTVEGTSNPNLYWYRQAAGRGLQLLFYSVGIGQISSEVPQNLSASRPQDRQFILSSKKLLLSDSGFYLCACAPTLGRGYGYTFGSGTRLTVV.

The rearrangement uses TRBV7-9 and TRBJ1-4; a weak D match, TRBD1 (6 bases). The length of the CDR3 is 15 residues. Trimming removed 7 bases at V and 3 bases at J, with 15 bases between. Germline V gene sequence: CDR1 SEHNR, CDR2 FQNEAQ (reference sequence). CDR3: CASTRLQGANEKLFF. Written as DNA, the CDR3 is TGTGCCAGCACCAGATTACAGGGCGCTAATGAAAAACTGTTTTTT.

This rearrangement joins TRBV6-1 to TRBJ1-1; weak D call: TRBD1 (6 bases). From germline, CDR1 is MNHNS and CDR2 SASEGT. The CDR3 spans 13 residues. V lost 7 bases to trimming and J lost 4 bases, with 13 bases between them. This CDR3 is CASNMKGGTEAFF. CDR3 in DNA: TGTGCCAGCAATATGAAAGGGGGCACTGAAGCTTTCTTT.

This chain joins TRBV5-6 and TRBJ2-7; no definite D call. The V end lost 4 bases, the J end lost 4 bases, and 18 bases lay between the germline ends. The CDR3 extends over 15 amino acids. Germline CDR1 is SGHDT and CDR2 is YYEEEE. The CDR3 sequence is CASSAPPQKKYEQYF. The CDR3 DNA sequence: TGTGCCAGCAGCGCTCCCCCCCAGAAAAAATACGAGCAGTACTTC. Full variable domain (rest looked up from reference TRBV5-6 and TRBJ2-7): DAGVTQSPTHLIKTRGQQVTLRCSPKSGHDTVSWYQQALGQGPQFIFQYYEEEERQRGNFPDRFSGHQFPNYSSELNVNALLLGDSALYLCASSAPPQKKYEQYFGPGTRLTVT.

The chain links TRBV6-5 to TRBJ1-1; 7 bases line up with TRBD1. This CDR3 contains 13 residues. Germline V lookup: CDR1 MNHEY, CDR2 SVGAGI. V shed 5 bases and J 3 bases; nucleotides not matched to a gene: 3. CDR3 sequence: CASSRGLDTEAFF. CDR3 in DNA: TGTGCCAGCAGTAGGGGGCTGGACACTGAAGCTTTCTTT.

The table lists this clone with a count of one. CDR3 coding DNA: TGTGCCAGCAGTCCTCTCCGGGGCAGGGGAGTTTTTGAAGCTTTCTTT. The encoded protein is CASSPLRGRGVFEAFF. The chain couples TRBV6-4 to TRBJ1-1; a possible D gene is TRBD1 (6 bases). V gave up 5 bases and J gave up 7 bases, with 23 bases separating them. Germline values: CDR1 MRHNA, CDR2 SNTAGT. The CDR3 is made up of 16 amino acids.